This T cell receptor beta chain emerged from a study of cytomegalovirus exposure and HLA in healthy donors. Study-wide results and limits: Approximately 17,000 TCR beta sequences were associated with HLA alleles at 0.05 false discovery rate in a later analysis.

V lost 4 bases to trimming and J lost 3 bases; unmatched junction nucleotides: 4. The CDR3 consists of 14 residues. In germline, CDR1 is SNHLY, CDR2 FYNNEI. Use of 60 Vbeta and 13 Jbeta primers characterized the PCR. Produced via immunoSEQ multiplex PCR; TCRdb's table is partial and in-frame only. The sample has fewer than 70,000 clones, less than 70% seen once. This clone was recorded a few times. Its matching antigen is unknown. This chain uses TRBV2 with TRBJ2-7, with 9 bases identical to TRBD2. Sequencing used PBMCs. The origin of this receptor is a woman between 25 and 40 years old in good health and CMV-seronegative. CDR3 sequence: CASSGASGDYEQYF. CDR3 coding DNA: TGTGCCAGCAGTGGCGCTAGCGGGGACTACGAGCAGTACTTC.